This passage covers 23 T cell receptor beta chains from one sample sequenced in a study of radiotherapy plus CTLA-4 blockade in lung cancer (dated by TCRdb to 2016 to 2018). To prepare the library, the immunoSEQ multiplex PCR assay was applied. Drawn from immuneACCESS, this table holds only the in-frame rearrangements with V and J called that TCRdb kept. Clones are partly lost; checked studies trace under half to an unresolved V gene and leave the rest unexplained. The sample yields about 45,000 clones; more than 60% were counted once. The ten largest clones take up less than 20% of the sample. The sample was peripheral blood, taken from a patient treated with radiotherapy plus ipilimumab. These receptors were obtained from a human donor with non-small cell lung cancer who had a partial response to radiotherapy plus ipilimumab.

V is TRBV11-2 and J is TRBJ2-7; 8 positions match TRBD1. The CDR3 is made up of 14 amino acids. Germline CDR1 and CDR2: SGHAT and FQNNGV. V gave up 5 bases and J gave up 5 bases; unmatched junction bases: 8. The CDR3 bases are TGTGCCAGCAGCATATCGGACAGGGCCCACGAGCAGTACTTC. Residues: CASSISDRAHEQYF.

This clone was counted a few times. The chain uses TRBV2 and TRBJ1-5; 8 nucleotides line up with TRBD1. Germline V gene sequence: CDR1 SNHLY, CDR2 FYNNEI. CDR3 length: 15 residues. Germline trimming cut 6 bases from V and 0 bases from J; bases unmatched to any gene: 4. The CDR3 here is CASRSDRASNQPQHF. The DNA for the CDR3 is TGTGCCAGCAGGTCGGACAGGGCTAGCAATCAGCCCCAGCATTTT.

The rearrangement links TRBV10-2 to TRBJ2-1; 7 bases map to TRBD2. This CDR3 has 16 amino acids. Germline CDR1 WSHSY, CDR2 SAAADI. With V trimmed by 0 bases and J by 4 bases, 6 bases remained unmatched. The CDR3 DNA follows: TGCGCCAGCAGTGAGTCCGCTAGCGGAGATTACAATGAGCAGTTCTTC. It yields the protein CASSESASGDYNEQFF.

V gene TRBV19 combines with J gene TRBJ2-2; TRBD2 might be the D (5 bases). CDR1 is LNHDA, CDR2 SQIVND, per germline (reference sequence). Between the trimmed V and J ends, which lost 6 bases and 1 base, there was a span of 12 bases. CDR3 size: 15 residues. The CDR3 sequence: CASRKSGLNTGELFF. The CDR3 nucleotides read TGTGCCAGTAGGAAGTCCGGACTGAACACCGGGGAGCTGTTTTTT.

This chain connects TRBV7-9 to TRBJ2-1; TRBD2 might be the D (6 bases). Germline V gives CDR1 SEHNR, CDR2 FQNEAQ (reference sequence). The ends were cut back, 2 bases at V and 5 bases at J, with 10 bases in the middle. The CDR3 loop spans 14 amino acids. The CDR3 sequence: CASSLTGLHNEQFF. Here the CDR3 DNA reads TGTGCCAGCAGCTTAACGGGACTCCACAATGAGCAGTTCTTC.

The chain has TRBV6-5 and TRBJ2-2; 12 nucleotides match TRBD1. Germline V CDR1 and CDR2: MNHEY, SVGAGI. This CDR3 comprises 15 residues. V was clipped by 5 bases and J by 5 bases; unmatched bases: 3. In DNA, the CDR3 is TGTGCCAGCAGTCAGGGACAGGGGGCTACCGGGGAGCTGTTTTTT. Its translation is CASSQGQGATGELFF.

This clone is deemed medium-sized. V usage is TRBV7-8 and J usage is TRBJ1-6, with 10 bases lining up with TRBD1. After removal of 2 bases from V and 8 bases from J, the junction contained 6 bases not matched to a gene. The CDR3 sequence is 16 residues long. CDR1 and CDR2 from the germline V gene are SGHVS and FQNEAQ. CDR3 sequence: CASSLRDRGSDSPLHF. In DNA, the CDR3 is TGTGCCAGCAGCTTAAGGGACAGGGGATCCGATTCACCCCTCCACTTT.

This clone showed up just a few times. CDR3 in amino acids: CAWSYPGTPDTQYF. The CDR3 DNA follows: TGTGCCTGGAGTTACCCGGGGACACCAGATACGCAGTATTTT. This chain connects TRBV30 to TRBJ2-3; D might be TRBD1 (6 bases). There are 14 residues in the CDR3. Trimming took off 2 bases at V and 4 bases at J, with 13 bases between the two ends. CDR1 GTSNPN and CDR2 SVGIG come from the germline V gene (reference sequence).

This clone was observed once. The V gene is TRBV18, the J gene TRBJ2-2; 8 nucleotides line up with TRBD2. The CDR3 has 15 amino acids. Germline V gene data show CDR1 as KGHSH and CDR2 as LQKENI. Losses at the gene ends were 0 bases for V and 6 bases for J; bases not matched to a gene: 3. CDR3 DNA: TGTGCCAGCTCACCACCGGGACTAGGGCCCGGGGAGCTGTTTTTT. Translation: CASSPPGLGPGELFF.

The chain recombines TRBV19 with TRBJ2-3, with D hard to call. Trimming took 3 bases from V and 0 from J, leaving 7 bases between them. The CDR3 totals 14 residues. From germline, CDR1 is LNHDA and CDR2 SQIVND (reference sequence). The CDR3 DNA sequence: TGTGCCAGTAGTATGACTGGGAGCACAGATACGCAGTATTTT. It translates to CASSMTGSTDTQYF.

The chain couples TRBV4-3 to TRBJ1-2; 8 bases match TRBD1. From germline, CDR1 is LGHNA and CDR2 YSLEER. The CDR3 spans 18 residues. The V segment lost 2 bases and the J segment 8 bases; nucleotides outside the gene matches: 19. The CDR3 is CASSQMTGAVPPITGYTF. The CDR3 DNA reads as TGCGCCAGCAGCCAAATGACAGGGGCTGTTCCTCCTATTACGGGCTACACCTTC.

This chain joins TRBV9 and TRBJ1-1, with D uncertain. Per the germline V gene, CDR1 is SGDLS and CDR2 is YYNGEE. Trimming removed 3 bases from V and 2 bases from J, with 11 bases in between. The CDR3 spans 14 residues. Here the CDR3 reads CASSEADFNTEAFF. For the CDR3, the DNA is TGTGCCAGCAGCGAGGCAGACTTTAACACTGAAGCTTTCTTT.

The genes are TRBV2 and TRBJ1-5; perhaps TRBD1 as D (5 bases). V was clipped by 6 bases and J by 9 bases, with 15 bases between them. CDR1 is SNHLY and CDR2 is FYNNEI in the germline V gene. The CDR3 sequence is 13 residues long. CDR3 sequence (DNA): TGTGCCAGCAGGGAGGGGCAGGGTGGGCCCCAGCATTTT. Translating gives CASREGQGGPQHF.

This chain links TRBV7-9 with TRBJ2-1; weak D call: TRBD1 (5 bases). The CDR3 spans 16 residues. Trimming cost V 4 bases and J 6 bases, with 19 bases left between them. Germline V gene sequence: CDR1 SEHNR, CDR2 FQNEAQ (reference sequence). Here the CDR3 DNA reads TGTGCCAGCAGCTCGGCAGGGCCCCTTTCGGCCAATGAGCAGTTCTTC. It is translated as CASSSAGPLSANEQFF.

The chain employs TRBV18 and TRBJ2-1; 10 bases are shared with TRBD1. The germline V gene has CDR1 KGHSH and CDR2 LQKENI. The CDR3 has 16 residues. Trimming took 0 bases from V and 8 from J; bases not matched to a gene: 7. CDR3 protein: CASSPPTRQGADEQFF. The CDR3 DNA sequence: TGTGCCAGCTCACCACCCACAAGACAGGGGGCAGATGAGCAGTTCTTC.

This clone turned up a few times. The CDR3 here is CSASTGVGYTF. The CDR3 region has the DNA TGCAGTGCTAGTACAGGTGTTGGCTACACCTTC. The chain recombines TRBV20-1 with TRBJ1-2; maybe TRBD1 (5 bases). Trimming removed 3 bases from V and 7 bases from J, with 9 bases in between. This CDR3 is built from 11 residues. The V gene's germline CDR1 is DFQATT and CDR2 SNEGSKA (reference sequence).

This clone was counted only a few times. The gene calls are TRBV6-6 and TRBJ1-3; 7 bases agree with TRBD1. The CDR3 covers 15 residues. Germline assignment: CDR1 MNHNY and CDR2 SVGAGI (reference sequence). Trimming cost V 6 bases and J 3 bases; bases outside gene matches: 8. The CDR3 protein is CASSLGAGGGNTIYF. The CDR3 DNA sequence: TGTGCCAGCAGCCTAGGGGCAGGGGGTGGAAACACCATATATTTT.

This clone was seen a few times. V and J are TRBV9 and TRBJ2-5; TRBD2 matches at 15 bases. Per germline, CDR1 SGDLS and CDR2 YYNGEE. The CDR3 loop spans 17 amino acids. Trimming cost V 5 bases and J 4 bases; bases outside gene matches: 9. The DNA for the CDR3 is TGTGCCAGCAGTGAAAAGGGACTAGCGGGAGGTAGAGAGACCCAGTACTTC. Protein: CASSEKGLAGGRETQYF.

This chain links TRBV5-4 with TRBJ1-4; 7 bases fit TRBD1. Germline CDR1 SGHNT, CDR2 YYREEE (reference sequence). Trimming cost V 5 bases and J 6 bases; bases outside gene matches: 4. The CDR3 extends over 13 amino acids. CDR3 in DNA: TGTGCCAGCAGGACCAGGGGGGATGAAAAACTGTTTTTT. Its translation is CASRTRGDEKLFF.

The chain is built from TRBV6-4 and TRBJ2-1; 8 bases are a match to TRBD1. J lost 9 bases, V lost 5 bases, and 6 bases had no gene match. This CDR3 is built from 13 residues. Germline CDR1 is MRHNA and CDR2 is SNTAGT. The CDR3 coding sequence is TGTGCCAGCAGTAGGACAGGGCTAAGTGAGCAGTTCTTC. Translation gives CASSRTGLSEQFF.

This chain uses TRBV15 with TRBJ2-5, with D maybe TRBD1 (6 bases). Germline V gene lookup returns CDR1 LNHNV and CDR2 YYDKDF (reference sequence). This CDR3 comprises 15 residues. With 5 bases removed from V and 3 bases from J, the gap between germline ends came to 16 bases. The CDR3 region is CATSPQGNREETQYF. The CDR3 DNA is TGTGCCACCAGCCCCCAAGGGAACAGGGAAGAGACCCAGTACTTC.

As concerns this clone: The sample has other DNA sequences that encode this CDR3 too. The J gene is TRBJ2-6, the V gene TRBV18; 7 bases are a match to TRBD2. CDR3 length equals 16 residues. V lost 3 bases, J lost 2 bases, and 4 bases stayed unmatched. Looked up from germline, CDR1 is KGHSH and CDR2 is LQKENI. The CDR3 spells CASSPPGGAGANVLTF. The CDR3 bases are TGTGCCAGCTCACCCCCGGGGGGTGCTGGGGCCAACGTCCTGACTTTC.

The V and J genes are TRBV6-5 and TRBJ1-2, with 8 bases lining up with TRBD1. This CDR3 region has 13 residues. Unmatched junction bases numbered 8, after V lost 7 bases and J lost 7 bases. Germline V gives CDR1 MNHEY, CDR2 SVGAGI. The chain's CDR3 is CASTPGGGFGYTF. CDR3 coding DNA: TGTGCCAGCACCCCAGGGGGCGGTTTTGGCTACACCTTC.